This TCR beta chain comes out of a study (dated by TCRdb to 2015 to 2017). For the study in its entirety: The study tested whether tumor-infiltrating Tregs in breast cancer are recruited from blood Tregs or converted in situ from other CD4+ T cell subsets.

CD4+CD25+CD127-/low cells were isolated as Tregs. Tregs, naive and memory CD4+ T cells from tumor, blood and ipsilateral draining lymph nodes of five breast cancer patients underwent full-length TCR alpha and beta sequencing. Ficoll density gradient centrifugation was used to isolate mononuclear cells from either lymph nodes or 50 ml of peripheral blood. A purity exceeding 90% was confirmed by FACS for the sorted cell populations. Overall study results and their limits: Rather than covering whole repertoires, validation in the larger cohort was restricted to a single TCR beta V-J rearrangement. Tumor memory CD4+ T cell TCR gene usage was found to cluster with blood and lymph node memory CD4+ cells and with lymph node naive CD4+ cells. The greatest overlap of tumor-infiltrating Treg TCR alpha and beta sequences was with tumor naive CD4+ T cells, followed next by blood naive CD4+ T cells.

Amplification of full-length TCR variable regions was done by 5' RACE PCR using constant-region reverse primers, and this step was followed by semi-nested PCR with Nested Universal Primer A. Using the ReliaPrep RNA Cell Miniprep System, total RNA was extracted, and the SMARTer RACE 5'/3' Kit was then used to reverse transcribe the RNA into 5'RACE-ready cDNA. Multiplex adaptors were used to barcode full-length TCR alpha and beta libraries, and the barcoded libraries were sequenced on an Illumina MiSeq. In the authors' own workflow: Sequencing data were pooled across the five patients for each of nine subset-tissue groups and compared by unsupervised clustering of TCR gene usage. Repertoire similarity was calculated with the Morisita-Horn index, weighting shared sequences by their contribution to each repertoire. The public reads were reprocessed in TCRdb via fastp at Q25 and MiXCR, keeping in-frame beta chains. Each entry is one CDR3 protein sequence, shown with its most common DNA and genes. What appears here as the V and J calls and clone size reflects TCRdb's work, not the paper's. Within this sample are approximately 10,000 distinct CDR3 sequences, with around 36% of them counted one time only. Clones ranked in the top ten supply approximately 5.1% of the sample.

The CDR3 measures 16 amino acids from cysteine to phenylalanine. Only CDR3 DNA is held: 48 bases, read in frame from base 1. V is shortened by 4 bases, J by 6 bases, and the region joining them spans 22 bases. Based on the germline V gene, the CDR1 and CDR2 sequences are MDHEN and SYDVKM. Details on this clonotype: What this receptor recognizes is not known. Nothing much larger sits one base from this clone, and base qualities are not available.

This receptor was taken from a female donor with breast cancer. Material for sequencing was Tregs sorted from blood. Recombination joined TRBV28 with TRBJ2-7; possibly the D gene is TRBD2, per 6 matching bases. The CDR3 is CASSSLGTANGGEQYF. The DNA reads TGTGCCAGCAGTTCACTCGGGACTGCCAATGGCGGCGAGCAGTACTTC.